Listed below are T cell receptor beta chains from one sample, sequenced in a study of blood T cells in healthy people across ages. TCRdb processed the 5' RACE reads anew with MiXCR; each CDR3 protein has one entry. The sample has about 1.8 million distinct CDR3 sequences; around 48% are singletons. Sequences were obtained from blood. These receptors all stem from a woman in her thirties or forties in good health. Both conserved end residues are trimmed from each CDR3. Each record gives: CDR3 length, J gene, V gene, CDR3 protein.

12 | TRBJ2-1 | TRBV27 | ACRPSGPDNEQF
11 | TRBJ2-7 | TRBV5-1 | ASSLSTGPEQY
12 | TRBJ2-1 | TRBV5-1 | ASSIGATRDEQF
13 | TRBJ1-5 | TRBV28 | ASSSRVTGNQPQH
10 | TRBJ2-7 | TRBV5-1 | AGSVPGTEQY
15 | TRBJ1-5 | TRBV4-2 | ASSLAAGTSGNQPQH
12 | TRBJ1-2 | TRBV6-2/TRBV6-3 | AGAPGGSDYGYT
11 | TRBJ2-7 | TRBV29-1 | SVVAGASYEQY
13 | TRBJ1-5 | TRBV6-2/TRBV6-3 | ASRRPQGGNQPQH
12 | TRBJ2-2 | TRBV7-9 | ASSAQGRAGELF
13 | TRBJ2-5 | TRBV7-8 | ASSPTWGSQETQY
14 | TRBJ2-7 | TRBV7-2 | ASSSEVWTFQQAQY
15 | TRBJ2-3 | TRBV7-6 | ASSRYRGLRSTDTQY
13 | TRBJ2-1 | TRBV5-1 | ASSIGIQVYNEQF
10 | TRBJ2-4 | TRBV6-2/TRBV6-3 | ASTSPPEEQY
12 | TRBJ2-5 | TRBV6-2/TRBV6-3 | ASNQRQGALQQY
14 | TRBJ2-1 | TRBV29-1 | SVKPIQQGLDNEQF
14 | TRBJ2-1 | TRBV28 | ASSLGLAGGPDEQF
10 | TRBJ1-1 | TRBV20-1 | SAQDGYTEAF
13 | TRBJ1-2 | TRBV5-1 | ASSLAQGWAGGYT
14 | TRBJ2-5 | TRBV11-2 | ASSYGSGGVRETQY
15 | TRBJ2-7 | TRBV4-3 | ASSQDTYTESSYEQY
14 | TRBJ1-4 | TRBV7-2 | ASSLQGANPNEKLF
12 | TRBJ2-1 | TRBV4-3 | ASSPDREGNEQF
10 | TRBJ1-2 | TRBV7-2 | ASSLAGTRYT
13 | TRBJ2-7 | TRBV15 | VTSSGTGLSYEQY
12 | TRBJ1-4 | TRBV6-5 | ASSRGTAPEKLF
10 | TRBJ2-5 | TRBV20-1 | SSRRDTETQY
13 | TRBJ2-3 | TRBV25-1 | ASSGDRLRVDTQY
13 | TRBJ2-2 | TRBV5-1 | ASSFTVPNTGELF
10 | . | TRBV6-2/TRBV6-3 | ASSYLSETQY
13 | TRBJ2-4 | TRBV4-3 | ASSQLARGKNIQY
11 | TRBJ2-4 | TRBV10-2 | ASSTDLKNIQY
11 | TRBJ2-5 | TRBV24-1 | ATSRPGGETQY
14 | TRBJ2-1 | TRBV7-2 | ASSFALSGGEGEQF